This TCR beta chain was found in a study of regulatory T cells in long-lasting Graves disease. Building the TCR beta libraries relied on iRepertoire HTBI primers, and CDR3 regions underwent Arm-PCR. One entry per CDR3 protein, called by TCRdb with MiXCR from the multiplex PCR reads. The repertoire includes about 500,000 distinct CDR3 sequences, around 15% of them detected once, and approximately 12% sits in the top ten. CDR3 length: 15 amino acids. V lost 1 base and J lost 0; bases outside the gene matches: 3. Germline values: CDR1 DFQATT, CDR2 SNEGSKA (reference sequence). Stated time point: newly diagnosed GD, antithyroid drugs for less than 3 months. The TCR library was made from RNA that had been extracted from PBMCs in TRIzol. These sequences were also reported in another study, on T cells in Graves' hyperthyroidism and ophthalmopathy.

V and J are TRBV20-1 and TRBJ2-3, with TRBD2 matching 8 bases. This receptor was identified in a man aged 35 to 55 with Graves disease. Sequences were derived from peripheral blood mononuclear cells (PBMCs), sampled at new diagnosis, from a patient treated with antithyroid drugs. DNA for the CDR3: TGCAGTGCTAGAGTTAGCGGGGAGAGCACAGATACGCAGTATTTT. It is translated as CSARVSGESTDTQYF.